The entry below describes one T cell receptor beta chain. Its antigen is as yet unknown. The data were taken from a study of immune cell composition in non-small cell lung cancer. Across the whole study: Histologic subtype was mainly adenocarcinoma or squamous cell carcinoma. Study findings and constraints: Tumour-reactive clones were not shown to match dominant in vivo tumour clones. Squamous carcinomas (approximately 80%) more often had tumour-associated clones >0.5% than adenocarcinomas (roughly 35%).

The length of the CDR3 is 17 residues. From germline, CDR1 is MDHEN and CDR2 SYDVKM. The V and J ends lost 6 bases and 3 bases respectively, with 21 bases between them. This table comes from immunoSEQ multiplex PCR, and its TCRdb copy is limited to in-frame clones, with some not included. The table records just over 7,500 clones, around 78% of them present only once. The specimen was lung tumor tissue. The chain uses TRBV28 and TRBJ1-5, with D possibly TRBD1 on 5 matching bases. This clonotype was sampled from a human donor with non-small cell lung cancer. The CDR3 loop reads CASRTNRGGSPNQPQHF. CDR3 coding DNA: TGTGCCAGCAGGACAAACCGGGGGGGGTCCCCCAATCAGCCCCAGCATTTT.